Listed here are 21 T cell receptor beta chains from one sample, sequenced in a study of control samples from healthy donors and cancer patients. TCRdb's table, derived via immunoSEQ multiplex PCR, lists solely in-frame clones and lacks some. The sample gives about 160,000 clones, around 90% of which show up once; around 12% is in the top ten. The source material was blood. These receptors all come from a man under 40 in good health.

A few counts support this clone. The J gene is TRBJ2-1, the V gene TRBV6-6; D is ambiguous. Germline lookup yields CDR1 MNHNY and CDR2 SVGAGI (reference sequence). Trimming left V 0 bases short and J 10 bases short, with 7 bases between. This CDR3 contains 12 residues. The CDR3 DNA follows: TGTGCCAGCAGTTACTCCGCGGCGGAGCAGTTCTTC. This sequence encodes CASSYSAAEQFF.

V and J are TRBV7-3 and TRBJ2-1; either TRBD1 or TRBD2 may fit D (5 bases each). This CDR3 is 18 amino acids long. With 0 bases removed from V and 0 bases from J, the gap between germline ends came to 15 bases. From germline, CDR1 is SGHTA and CDR2 FQGTGA. The CDR3 loop reads CASSLTYRHGGSYNEQFF. Here the CDR3 DNA reads TGTGCCAGCAGCTTAACTTACAGGCATGGAGGCTCCTACAATGAGCAGTTCTTC. Drawing the rest from reference TRBV7-3 and TRBJ2-1, the complete variable domain is GAGVSQTPSNKVTEKGKYVELRCDPISGHTALYWYRQSLGQGPEFLIYFQGTGAADDSGLPNDRFFAVRPEGSVSTLKIQRTERGDSAVYLCASSLTYRHGGSYNEQFFGPGTRLTVL.

The CDR3 loop is CASSEGQTSNYGYTF. The DNA for the CDR3 is TGTGCCAGCAGTGAGGGACAGACATCTAACTATGGCTACACCTTC. The V and J genes are TRBV28 and TRBJ1-2; 7 nucleotides agree with TRBD1. CDR3 length: 15 amino acids. V dropped 5 bases and J dropped 0; count of bases not matched to a gene: 6. Germline-derived CDR1 and CDR2 are MDHEN and SYDVKM.

V is TRBV4-1 and J is TRBJ1-2; 8 nucleotides match TRBD1. This CDR3 has 15 amino acids. The germline gives CDR1 MGHRA, CDR2 YSYEKL. V shed 1 base and J 4 bases; nucleotides not matched to a gene: 5. Here the CDR3 reads CASSQGTGKSYGYTF. For the CDR3, the DNA is TGCGCCAGCAGCCAAGGGACAGGGAAGAGCTATGGCTACACCTTC.

Only a few counts were recorded for this clone. The V gene is TRBV6-5, the J gene TRBJ2-2, with 8 bases lining up with TRBD2. V shed 5 bases and J 3 bases; nucleotides not matched to a gene: 2. This CDR3 region has 14 residues. CDR1 MNHEY and CDR2 SVGAGI come from the germline V gene. CDR3 coding DNA: TGTGCCAGCAGTACGGGGGGGGACACCGGGGAGCTGTTTTTT. It encodes CASSTGGDTGELFF.

V gene TRBV4-3 combines with J gene TRBJ2-2; no clear D. Germline CDR1 reads LGHNA; CDR2 reads YSLEER. V lost 4 bases and J lost 7, with 16 bases in between. The CDR3 is made up of 15 amino acids. The CDR3 DNA reads as TGCGCCAGCAGCCCAGAGATGTCAGACGGCGGGGAGCTGTTTTTT. It translates to CASSPEMSDGGELFF.

This clone was counted between two and nine times. The chain recombines TRBV28 with TRBJ1-5; D ambiguous. From germline, CDR1 is MDHEN and CDR2 SYDVKM. This CDR3 comprises 14 residues. V lost 5 bases, J lost 0 bases, and 8 bases lay in between. CDR3 coding DNA: TGTGCCAGCAGTAGGACGGCTAGCAATCAGCCCCAGCATTTT. Its translation: CASSRTASNQPQHF.

The chain uses TRBV30 and TRBJ2-1; tentatively, D is TRBD2 (6 bases). V lost 2 bases to trimming and J lost 5 bases, with 13 bases between them. This CDR3 is built from 14 residues. Germline V gene data show CDR1 as GTSNPN and CDR2 as SVGIG (reference sequence). The CDR3 sequence is CAWSRIAADNEQFF. The CDR3 nucleotides read TGTGCCTGGAGTCGAATAGCGGCCGACAATGAGCAGTTCTTC.

This sequence joins TRBV15 and TRBJ2-1; 7 nucleotides line up with TRBD1. Per the germline V gene, CDR1 is LNHNV and CDR2 is YYDKDF (reference sequence). The junction had 5 bases not matched to a gene; V was cut back by 5 bases and J by 7 bases. CDR3 length equals 13 residues. The CDR3 DNA sequence: TGTGCCACCAGCGGGACACAGGGGAATGAGCAGTTCTTC. Protein: CATSGTQGNEQFF. The complete variable domain, with remaining parts taken from reference TRBV15 and TRBJ2-1, reads DAMVIQNPRYQVTQFGKPVTLSCSQTLNHNVMYWYQQKSSQAPKLLFHYYDKDFNNEADTPDNFQSRRPNTSFCFLDIRSPGLGDTAMYLCATSGTQGNEQFFGPGTRLTVL.

This sequence joins TRBV28 and TRBJ1-1; D unclear. There are 11 residues in the CDR3. Germline V CDR1 and CDR2: MDHEN, SYDVKM. Trimming left V 9 bases short and J 4 bases short, with 9 bases between. The CDR3 loop reads CASQDFTEAFF. The CDR3 nucleotides are TGTGCCAGTCAGGACTTCACTGAAGCTTTCTTT.

The chain employs TRBV18 and TRBJ1-2; perhaps TRBD1 as D (6 bases). The length of the CDR3 is 14 residues. The V gene lost 3 bases and the J gene lost 5 bases, with 13 bases spanning the gap. Germline-derived CDR1 and CDR2 are KGHSH and LQKENI. CDR3 DNA: TGTGCCAGCTCACCTCCCGGGACACCTTATGGCTACACCTTC. Translated, it gives CASSPPGTPYGYTF.

V gene TRBV5-1 combines with J gene TRBJ2-1; TRBD2 matches 9 bases. V was clipped by 0 bases and J by 3 bases; unmatched bases: 13. This CDR3 is 19 amino acids long. CDR1 is SGHRS, CDR2 YFSETQ, per germline. The CDR3 region is CASSLDPSGIPSFYNEQFF. The DNA for the CDR3 is TGCGCCAGCAGCTTGGATCCTAGCGGGATCCCAAGCTTCTACAATGAGCAGTTCTTC. Filled out from reference TRBV5-1 and TRBJ2-1, the complete variable domain reads KAGVTQTPRYLIKTRGQQVTLSCSPISGHRSVSWYQQTPGQGLQFLFEYFSETQRNKGNFPGRFSGRQFSNSRSEMNVSTLELGDSALYLCASSLDPSGIPSFYNEQFFGPGTRLTVL.

The chain uses TRBV11-3 and TRBJ2-2; D is tentatively TRBD1 or TRBD2 (5 bases each). The germline V gene encodes CDR1 SGHNT and CDR2 YENEEA. This CDR3 is built from 16 residues. The V and J ends lost 1 base and 6 bases respectively, with 15 bases between them. The CDR3: CASSLAGSRGAGELFF. In nucleotides, the CDR3 is TGTGCCAGCAGCTTAGCGGGGAGTAGGGGCGCCGGGGAGCTGTTTTTT. Full variable domain (rest looked up from reference TRBV11-3 and TRBJ2-2): EAGVVQSPRYKIIEKKQPVAFWCNPISGHNTLYWYLQNLGQGPELLIRYENEEAVDDSQLPKDRFSAERLKGVDSTLKIQPAELGDSAVYLCASSLAGSRGAGELFFGEGSRLTVL.

The rearrangement joins TRBV7-9 to TRBJ1-3, with D perhaps matching TRBD1 (5 bases). There are 14 residues in the CDR3. Germline-derived CDR1 and CDR2 are SEHNR and FQNEAQ (reference sequence). V dropped 4 bases and J dropped 7 bases, with 14 bases sitting between them. The CDR3 region is CASSSGTRGNTIYF. The CDR3 DNA is TGTGCCAGCAGCTCCGGGACCAGAGGGAACACCATATATTTT.

In DNA form, the CDR3 reads TGTGCCAGCAGGCCTACTAGCGGCCAAGAGACCCAGTACTTC. Protein product: CASRPTSGQETQYF. The rearrangement joins TRBV7-9 to TRBJ2-5; 8 nucleotides align to TRBD2. V lost 6 bases to trimming and J lost 1 base; unmatched junction nucleotides: 4. The CDR3 is 14 residues long. The germline gives CDR1 SEHNR, CDR2 FQNEAQ (reference sequence).

The chain couples TRBV5-1 to TRBJ2-4; 9 bases map to TRBD1. Germline trimming cut 3 bases from V and 4 bases from J; bases unmatched to any gene: 17. The CDR3 length is 19 residues. CDR1 is SGHRS, CDR2 YFSETQ, per germline. CDR3 region: CASSSVTGGAGTMKNIQYF. The CDR3 coding sequence is TGCGCCAGCAGCTCCGTTACAGGGGGCGCGGGAACTATGAAAAACATTCAGTACTTC.

This chain connects TRBV4-1 to TRBJ1-2; D remains ambiguous. V was cut by 8 bases and J by 2 bases, with 15 bases left in between. CDR3 length: 14 residues. Germline V gives CDR1 MGHRA, CDR2 YSYEKL. The CDR3 sequence is CASSMGGQNYGYTF. Written as DNA, the CDR3 is TGCGCCAGCTCTATGGGTGGGCAGAACTATGGCTACACCTTC.

V usage is TRBV16 and J usage is TRBJ1-2, with D perhaps TRBD1 (6 bases). CDR1 and CDR2 from the germline V gene are KGHSY and FQNENV. The germline V and J ends were trimmed by 3 bases and 4 bases, with 9 bases remaining between them. CDR3 length: 13 amino acids. The CDR3 DNA is TGTGCCAGCAGCCACCGACAGGTCTATGGCTACACCTTC. Translation gives CASSHRQVYGYTF.

The J gene is TRBJ1-2, the V gene TRBV18; the D gene is possibly TRBD1 (6 bases). CDR1 and CDR2 from the germline V gene are KGHSH and LQKENI. Trimming took off 8 bases at V and 4 bases at J, with 17 bases between the two ends. This CDR3 is built from 14 residues. CDR3 bases: TGTGCCAGCCGACTGGGGGGCTACAGCTATGGCTACACCTTC. It specifies CASRLGGYSYGYTF.

This chain joins TRBV21-1 and TRBJ1-5; the listed D gene, TRBD1, was not tested against the DNA. TRBV21-1 constitutes a pseudogene. The length of the CDR3 is 18 residues. In DNA, the CDR3 is TGTGCCTCCAGAAGGGACAGGAATTTTTTGGTGGACTATCAGCCCCAGCATTTT. It codes for CASRRDRNFLVDYQPQHF.

J is TRBJ2-7 and V is TRBV7-8; a possible D gene is TRBD2 (5 bases). Trimming removed 2 bases from V and 6 bases from J, with 5 bases in between. Germline values: CDR1 SGHVS, CDR2 FQNEAQ. CDR3 length equals 11 residues. The CDR3 nucleotides read TGTGCCAGCAGCTTACTAGCCGAGCAGTACTTC. Protein sequence: CASSLLAEQYF.